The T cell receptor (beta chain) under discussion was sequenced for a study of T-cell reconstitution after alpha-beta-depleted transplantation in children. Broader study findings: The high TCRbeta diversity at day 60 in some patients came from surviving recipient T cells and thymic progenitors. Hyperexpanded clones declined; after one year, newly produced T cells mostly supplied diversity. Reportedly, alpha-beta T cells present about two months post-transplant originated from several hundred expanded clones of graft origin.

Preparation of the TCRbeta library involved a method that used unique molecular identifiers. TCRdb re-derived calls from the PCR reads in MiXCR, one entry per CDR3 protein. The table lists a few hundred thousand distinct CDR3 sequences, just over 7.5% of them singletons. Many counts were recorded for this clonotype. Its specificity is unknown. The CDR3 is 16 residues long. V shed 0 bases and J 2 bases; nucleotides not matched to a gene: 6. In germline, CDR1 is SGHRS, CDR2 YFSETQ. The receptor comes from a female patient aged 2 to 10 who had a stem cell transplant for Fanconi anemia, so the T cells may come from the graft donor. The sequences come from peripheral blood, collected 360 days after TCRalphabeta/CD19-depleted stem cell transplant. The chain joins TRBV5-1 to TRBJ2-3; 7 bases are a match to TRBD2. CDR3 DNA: TGCGCCAGCAGCTTGGGTTCTAGCGGATACACAGATACGCAGTATTTT. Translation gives CASSLGSSGYTDTQYF.